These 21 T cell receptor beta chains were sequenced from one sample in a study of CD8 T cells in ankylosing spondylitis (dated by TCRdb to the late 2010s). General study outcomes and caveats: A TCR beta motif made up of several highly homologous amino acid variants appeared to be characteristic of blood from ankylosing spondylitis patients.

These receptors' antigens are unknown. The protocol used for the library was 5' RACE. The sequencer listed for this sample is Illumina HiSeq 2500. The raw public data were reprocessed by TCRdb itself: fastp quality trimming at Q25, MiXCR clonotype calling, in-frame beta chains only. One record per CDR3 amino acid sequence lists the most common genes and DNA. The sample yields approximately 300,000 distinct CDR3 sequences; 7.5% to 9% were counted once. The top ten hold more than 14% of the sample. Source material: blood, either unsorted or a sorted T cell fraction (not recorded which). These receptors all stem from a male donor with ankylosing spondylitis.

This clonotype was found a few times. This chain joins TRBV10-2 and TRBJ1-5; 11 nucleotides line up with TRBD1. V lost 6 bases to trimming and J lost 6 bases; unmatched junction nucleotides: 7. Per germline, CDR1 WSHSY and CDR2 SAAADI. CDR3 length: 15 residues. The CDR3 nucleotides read TGCGCCAGCAGCGGGCCGGACAGGGGGCCTCAGCCCCAGCATTTT. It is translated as CASSGPDRGPQPQHF.

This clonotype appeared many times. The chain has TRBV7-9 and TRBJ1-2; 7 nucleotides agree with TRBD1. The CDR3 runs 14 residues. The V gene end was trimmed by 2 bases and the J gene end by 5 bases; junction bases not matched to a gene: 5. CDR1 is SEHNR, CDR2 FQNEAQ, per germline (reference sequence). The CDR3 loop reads CASSLSRQGYGYTF. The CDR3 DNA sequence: TGTGCCAGCAGCTTATCAAGACAGGGTTATGGCTACACCTTC.

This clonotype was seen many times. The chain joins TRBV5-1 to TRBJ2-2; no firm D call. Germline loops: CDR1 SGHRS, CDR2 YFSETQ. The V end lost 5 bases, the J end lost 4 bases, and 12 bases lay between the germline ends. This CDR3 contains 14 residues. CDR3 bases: TGCGCCAGCAGTATAGACACTCCCACCGGGGAGCTGTTTTTT. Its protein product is CASSIDTPTGELFF.

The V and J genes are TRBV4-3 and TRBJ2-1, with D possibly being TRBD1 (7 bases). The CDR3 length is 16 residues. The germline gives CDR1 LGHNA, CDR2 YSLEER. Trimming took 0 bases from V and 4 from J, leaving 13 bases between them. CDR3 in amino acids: CASSQDGQGGYNEQFF. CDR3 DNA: TGCGCCAGCAGCCAAGATGGTCAGGGGGGATACAATGAGCAGTTCTTC.

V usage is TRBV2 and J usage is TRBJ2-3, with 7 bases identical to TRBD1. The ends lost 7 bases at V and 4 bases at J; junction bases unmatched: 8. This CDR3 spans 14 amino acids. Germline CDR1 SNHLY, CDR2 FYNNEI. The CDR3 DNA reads TGTGCCAGCACCCGAGACAGGGTGGCAGATACGCAGTATTTT. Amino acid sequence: CASTRDRVADTQYF. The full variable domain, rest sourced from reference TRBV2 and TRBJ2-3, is EPEVTQTPSHQVTQMGQEVILRCVPISNHLYFYWYRQILGQKVEFLVSFYNNEISEKSEIFDDQFSVERPDGSNFTLKIRSTKLEDSAMYFCASTRDRVADTQYFGPGTRLTVL.

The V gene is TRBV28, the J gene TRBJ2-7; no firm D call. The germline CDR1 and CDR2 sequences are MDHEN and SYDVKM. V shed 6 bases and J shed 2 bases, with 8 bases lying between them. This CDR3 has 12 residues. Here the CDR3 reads CASRTKPYEQYF. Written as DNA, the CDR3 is TGTGCCAGCAGGACCAAACCCTACGAGCAGTACTTC.

The CDR3 sequence: CASSLPGLIGSGANVLTF. CDR3 DNA: TGTGCCAGCAGCCTGCCAGGACTAATAGGCTCTGGGGCCAACGTCCTGACTTTC. This chain joins TRBV5-6 and TRBJ2-6; tentatively, D is TRBD2 (6 bases). Germline CDR1 and CDR2: SGHDT and YYEEEE. V lost 4 bases, J lost 0 bases, and 17 bases lay in between. CDR3 length equals 18 residues. The whole variable domain, remainder taken from reference TRBV5-6 and TRBJ2-6, is DAGVTQSPTHLIKTRGQQVTLRCSPKSGHDTVSWYQQALGQGPQFIFQYYEEEERQRGNFPDRFSGHQFPNYSSELNVNALLLGDSALYLCASSLPGLIGSGANVLTFGAGSRLTVL.

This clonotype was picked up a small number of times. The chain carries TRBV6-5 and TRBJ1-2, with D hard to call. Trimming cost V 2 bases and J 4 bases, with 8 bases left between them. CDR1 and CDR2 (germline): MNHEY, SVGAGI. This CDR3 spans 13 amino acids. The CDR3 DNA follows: TGTGCCAGCAGTTACGGAGGGTTCTATGGCTACACCTTC. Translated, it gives CASSYGGFYGYTF.

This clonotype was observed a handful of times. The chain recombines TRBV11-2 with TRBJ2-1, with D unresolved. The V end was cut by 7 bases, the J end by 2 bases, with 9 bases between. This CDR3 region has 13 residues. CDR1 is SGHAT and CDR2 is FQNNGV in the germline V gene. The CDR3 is CASTIPPYNEQFF. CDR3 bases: TGTGCCAGCACAATCCCTCCCTACAATGAGCAGTTCTTC.

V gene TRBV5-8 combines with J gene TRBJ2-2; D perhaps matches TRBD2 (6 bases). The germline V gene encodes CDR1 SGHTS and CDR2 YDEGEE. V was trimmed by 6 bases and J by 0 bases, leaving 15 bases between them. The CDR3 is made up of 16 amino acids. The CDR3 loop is CASNPEGRPNTGELFF. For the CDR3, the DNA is TGTGCCAGCAACCCGGAGGGCCGACCGAACACCGGGGAGCTGTTTTTT.

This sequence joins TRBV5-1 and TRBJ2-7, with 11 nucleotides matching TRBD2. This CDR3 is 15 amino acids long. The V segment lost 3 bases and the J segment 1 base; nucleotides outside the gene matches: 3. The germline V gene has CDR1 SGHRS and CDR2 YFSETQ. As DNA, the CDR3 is TGCGCCAGCAGCTCCCGACTAGCGGGGTCCTACGAGCAGTACTTC. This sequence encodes CASSSRLAGSYEQYF.

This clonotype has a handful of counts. The CDR3 loop reads CASNFRGDSYNEQFF. As DNA, the CDR3 is TGTGCCAGCAATTTTAGGGGGGACAGCTACAATGAGCAGTTCTTC. This chain uses TRBV12-3 or TRBV12-4 with TRBJ2-1, with D possibly TRBD1 on 7 matching bases. Trimming took off 7 bases at V and 3 bases at J, with 16 bases between the two ends. The CDR3 is made up of 15 amino acids.

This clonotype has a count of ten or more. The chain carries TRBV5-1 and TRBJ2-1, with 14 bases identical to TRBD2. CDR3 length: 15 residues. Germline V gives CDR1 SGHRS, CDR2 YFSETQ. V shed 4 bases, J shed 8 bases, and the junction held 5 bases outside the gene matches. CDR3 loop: CASSPGTSGRYEQFF. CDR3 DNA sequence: TGCGCCAGCAGCCCCGGGACTAGCGGGAGATATGAGCAGTTCTTC.

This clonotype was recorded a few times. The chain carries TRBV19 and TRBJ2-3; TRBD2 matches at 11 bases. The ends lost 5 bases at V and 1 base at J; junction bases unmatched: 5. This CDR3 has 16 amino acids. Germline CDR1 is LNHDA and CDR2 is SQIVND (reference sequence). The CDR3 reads CASSSLLAGGTDTQYF. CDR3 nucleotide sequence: TGTGCCAGTAGTTCTCTACTAGCGGGAGGCACAGATACGCAGTATTTT.

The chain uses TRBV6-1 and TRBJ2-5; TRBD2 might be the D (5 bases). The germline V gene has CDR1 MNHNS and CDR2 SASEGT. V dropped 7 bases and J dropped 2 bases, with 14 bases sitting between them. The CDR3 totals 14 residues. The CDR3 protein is CASTKGQRQETQYF. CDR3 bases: TGTGCCAGCACTAAGGGCCAGCGGCAAGAGACCCAGTACTTC.

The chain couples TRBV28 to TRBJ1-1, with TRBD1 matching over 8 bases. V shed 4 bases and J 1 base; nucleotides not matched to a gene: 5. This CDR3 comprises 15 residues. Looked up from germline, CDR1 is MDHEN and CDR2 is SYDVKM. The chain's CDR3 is CASSSQGAGNTEAFF. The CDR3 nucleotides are TGTGCCAGCAGTTCCCAGGGGGCGGGGAACACTGAAGCTTTCTTT.

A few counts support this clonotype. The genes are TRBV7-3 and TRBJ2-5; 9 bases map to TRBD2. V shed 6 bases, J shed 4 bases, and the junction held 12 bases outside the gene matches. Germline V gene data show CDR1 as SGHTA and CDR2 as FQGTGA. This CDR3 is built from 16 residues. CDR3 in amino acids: CASSRSGSLPPETQYF. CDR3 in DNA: TGTGCCAGCAGTCGTAGCGGGAGCCTCCCCCCAGAGACCCAGTACTTC.

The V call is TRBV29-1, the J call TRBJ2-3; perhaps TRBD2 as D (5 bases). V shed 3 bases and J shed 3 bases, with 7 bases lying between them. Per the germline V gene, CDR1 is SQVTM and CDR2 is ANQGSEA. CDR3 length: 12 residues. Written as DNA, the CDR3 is TGCAGCGTTGATGAGGGTACAGATACGCAGTATTTT. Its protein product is CSVDEGTDTQYF.

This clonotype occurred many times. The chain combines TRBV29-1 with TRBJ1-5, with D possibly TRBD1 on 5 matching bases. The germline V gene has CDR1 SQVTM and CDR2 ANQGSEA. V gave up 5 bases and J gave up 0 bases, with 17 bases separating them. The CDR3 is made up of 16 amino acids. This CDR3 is CSVWLGEGDSNQPQHF. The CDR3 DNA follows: TGCAGCGTTTGGTTGGGGGAAGGGGATAGCAATCAGCCCCAGCATTTT.

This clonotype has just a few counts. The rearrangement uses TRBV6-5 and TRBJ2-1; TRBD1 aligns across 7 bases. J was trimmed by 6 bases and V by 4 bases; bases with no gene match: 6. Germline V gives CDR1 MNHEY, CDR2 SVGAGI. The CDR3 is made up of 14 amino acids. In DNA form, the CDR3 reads TGTGCCAGCAGTTCGTCGTACAGGGGCAATGAGCAGTTCTTC. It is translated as CASSSSYRGNEQFF.

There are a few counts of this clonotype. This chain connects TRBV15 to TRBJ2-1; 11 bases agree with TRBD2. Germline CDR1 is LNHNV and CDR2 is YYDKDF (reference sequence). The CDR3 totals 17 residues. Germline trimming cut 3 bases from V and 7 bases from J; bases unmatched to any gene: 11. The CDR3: CATSRVRTSGRPNEQFF. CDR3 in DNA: TGTGCCACCAGCAGGGTCAGAACTAGCGGGAGACCGAATGAGCAGTTCTTC.